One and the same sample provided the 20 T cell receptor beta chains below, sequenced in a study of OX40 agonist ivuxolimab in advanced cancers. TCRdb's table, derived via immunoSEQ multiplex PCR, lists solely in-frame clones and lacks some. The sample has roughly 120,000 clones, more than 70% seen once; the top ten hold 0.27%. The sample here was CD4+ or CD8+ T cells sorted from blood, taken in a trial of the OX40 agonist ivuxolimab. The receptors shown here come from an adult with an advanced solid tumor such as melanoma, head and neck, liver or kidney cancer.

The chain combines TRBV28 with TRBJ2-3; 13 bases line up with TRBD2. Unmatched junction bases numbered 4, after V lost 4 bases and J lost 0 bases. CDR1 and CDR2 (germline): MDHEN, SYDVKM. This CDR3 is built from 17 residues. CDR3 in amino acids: CASSYRTSGRSTDTQYF. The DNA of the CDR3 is TGTGCCAGCAGTTACCGGACTAGCGGGAGAAGCACAGATACGCAGTATTTT.

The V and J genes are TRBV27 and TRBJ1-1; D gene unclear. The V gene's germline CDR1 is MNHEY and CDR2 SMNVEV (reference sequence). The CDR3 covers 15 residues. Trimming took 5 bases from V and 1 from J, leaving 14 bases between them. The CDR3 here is CASSQLGPSNTEAFF. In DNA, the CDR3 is TGTGCCAGCAGTCAACTGGGTCCTTCGAACACTGAAGCTTTCTTT.

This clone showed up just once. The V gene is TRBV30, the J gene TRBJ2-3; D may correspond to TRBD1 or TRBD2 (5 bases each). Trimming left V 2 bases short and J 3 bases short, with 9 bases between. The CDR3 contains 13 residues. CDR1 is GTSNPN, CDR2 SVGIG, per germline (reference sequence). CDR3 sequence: CAWSRGETDTQYF. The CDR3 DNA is TGTGCCTGGAGTCGAGGGGAGACAGATACGCAGTATTTT.

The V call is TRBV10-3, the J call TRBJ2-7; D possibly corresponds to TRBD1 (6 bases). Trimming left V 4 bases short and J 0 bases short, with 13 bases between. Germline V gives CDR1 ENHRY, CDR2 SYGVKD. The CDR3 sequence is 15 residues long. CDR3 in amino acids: CAISAATGGSYEQYF. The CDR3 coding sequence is TGTGCCATCAGTGCCGCGACAGGAGGCTCCTACGAGCAGTACTTC.

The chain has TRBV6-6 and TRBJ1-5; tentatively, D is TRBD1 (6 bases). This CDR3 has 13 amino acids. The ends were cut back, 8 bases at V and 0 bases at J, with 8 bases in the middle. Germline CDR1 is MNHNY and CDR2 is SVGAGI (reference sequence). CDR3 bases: TGTGCCAGCGGACAGAATAGCAATCAGCCCCAGCATTTT. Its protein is CASGQNSNQPQHF.

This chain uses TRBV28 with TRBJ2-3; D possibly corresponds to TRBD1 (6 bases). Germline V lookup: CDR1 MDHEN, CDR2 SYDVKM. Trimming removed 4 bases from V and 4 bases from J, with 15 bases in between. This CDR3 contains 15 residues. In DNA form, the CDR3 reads TGTGCCAGCAGTTCCCCGACAGGAATAGCAGATACGCAGTATTTT. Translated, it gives CASSSPTGIADTQYF.

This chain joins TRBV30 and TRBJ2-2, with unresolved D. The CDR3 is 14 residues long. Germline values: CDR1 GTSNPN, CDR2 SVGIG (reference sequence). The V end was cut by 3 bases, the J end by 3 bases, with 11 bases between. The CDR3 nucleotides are TGTGCCTGGAGCCCGAAGCGACACACCGGGGAGCTGTTTTTT. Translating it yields CAWSPKRHTGELFF.

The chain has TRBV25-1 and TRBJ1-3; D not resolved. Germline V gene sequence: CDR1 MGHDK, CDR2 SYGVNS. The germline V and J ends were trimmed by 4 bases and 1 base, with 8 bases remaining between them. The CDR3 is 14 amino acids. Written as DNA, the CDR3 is TGTGCCAGCAGTGGGGGATTTTCTGGAAACACCATATATTTT. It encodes CASSGGFSGNTIYF.

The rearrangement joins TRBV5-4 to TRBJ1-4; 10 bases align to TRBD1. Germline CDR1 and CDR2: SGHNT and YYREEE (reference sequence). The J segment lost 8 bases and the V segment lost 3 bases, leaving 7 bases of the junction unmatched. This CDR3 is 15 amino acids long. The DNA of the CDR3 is TGTGCCAGCAGCTCCACCGGGACAGGGGAGGAAAAACTGTTTTTT. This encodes CASSSTGTGEEKLFF.

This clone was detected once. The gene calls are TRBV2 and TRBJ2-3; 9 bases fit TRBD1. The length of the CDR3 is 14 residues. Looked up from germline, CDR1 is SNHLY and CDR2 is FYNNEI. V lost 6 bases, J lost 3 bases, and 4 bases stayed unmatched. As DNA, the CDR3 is TGTGCCAGCAGCGGGGGACAGGGAACAGATACGCAGTATTTT. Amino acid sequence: CASSGGQGTDTQYF.

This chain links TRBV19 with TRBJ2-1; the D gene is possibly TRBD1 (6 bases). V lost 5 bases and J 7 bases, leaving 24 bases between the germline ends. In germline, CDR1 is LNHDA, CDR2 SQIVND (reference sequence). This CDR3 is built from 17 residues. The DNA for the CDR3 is TGTGCCAGTAGTGTTGACAGGAGCCTGCTGAGGGGTAATGAGCAGTTCTTC. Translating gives CASSVDRSLLRGNEQFF.

Here the CDR3 reads CASSLRTRQETQYF. CDR3 DNA sequence: TGTGCCAGCAGTCTCCGGACTCGACAAGAGACCCAGTACTTC. The chain couples TRBV6-5 to TRBJ2-5; perhaps TRBD2 as D (5 bases). V was clipped by 5 bases and J by 2 bases, with 12 bases between them. Germline assignment: CDR1 MNHEY and CDR2 SVGAGI. The CDR3 length is 14 residues.

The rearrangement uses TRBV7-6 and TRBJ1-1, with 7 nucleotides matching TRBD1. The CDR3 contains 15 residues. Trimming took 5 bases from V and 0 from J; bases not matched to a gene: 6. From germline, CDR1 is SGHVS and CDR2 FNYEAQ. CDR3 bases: TGTGCCAGCAGCAAACGACAGGGCCTGAACACTGAAGCTTTCTTT. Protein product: CASSKRQGLNTEAFF.

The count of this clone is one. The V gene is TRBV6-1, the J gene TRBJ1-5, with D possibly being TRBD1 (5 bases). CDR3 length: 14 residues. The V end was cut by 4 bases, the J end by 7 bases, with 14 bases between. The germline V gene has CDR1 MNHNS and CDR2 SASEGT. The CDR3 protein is CASSVGREGQPQHF. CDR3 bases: TGTGCCAGCAGTGTGGGCAGGGAGGGACAGCCCCAGCATTTT.

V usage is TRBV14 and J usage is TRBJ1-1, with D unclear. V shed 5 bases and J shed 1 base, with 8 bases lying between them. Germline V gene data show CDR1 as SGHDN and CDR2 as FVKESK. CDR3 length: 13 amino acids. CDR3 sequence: CASSSLWNTEAFF. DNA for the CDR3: TGTGCCAGCAGCTCCCTTTGGAACACTGAAGCTTTCTTT.

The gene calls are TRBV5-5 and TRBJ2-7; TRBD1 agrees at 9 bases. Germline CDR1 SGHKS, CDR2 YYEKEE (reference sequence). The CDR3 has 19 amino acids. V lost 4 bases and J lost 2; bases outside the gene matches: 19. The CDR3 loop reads CASSKTGGAELAEPYEQYF. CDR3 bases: TGTGCCAGCAGCAAAACAGGGGGCGCCGAGCTAGCGGAGCCCTACGAGCAGTACTTC. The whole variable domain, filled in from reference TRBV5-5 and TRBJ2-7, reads DAGVTQSPTHLIKTRGQQVTLRCSPISGHKSVSWYQQVLGQGPQFIFQYYEKEERGRGNFPDRFSARQFPNYSSELNVNALLLGDSALYLCASSKTGGAELAEPYEQYFGPGTRLTVT.

CDR3 DNA sequence: TGCGCCAGCAGCCAAATTGGTCTGGGAATGAGGTATGGCTACACCTTC. Its protein is CASSQIGLGMRYGYTF. The chain recombines TRBV4-3 with TRBJ1-2, with D unresolved. Germline CDR1 and CDR2: LGHNA and YSLEER. V was shortened by 2 bases and J by 5 bases, with 18 bases between the two germline ends. The CDR3 extends over 16 amino acids.

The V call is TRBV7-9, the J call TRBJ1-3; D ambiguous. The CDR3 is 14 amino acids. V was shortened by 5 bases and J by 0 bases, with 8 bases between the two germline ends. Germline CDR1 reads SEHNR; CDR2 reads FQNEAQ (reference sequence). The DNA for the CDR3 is TGTGCCAGCAGCCCCGGTGGCTCTGGAAACACCATATATTTT. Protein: CASSPGGSGNTIYF.

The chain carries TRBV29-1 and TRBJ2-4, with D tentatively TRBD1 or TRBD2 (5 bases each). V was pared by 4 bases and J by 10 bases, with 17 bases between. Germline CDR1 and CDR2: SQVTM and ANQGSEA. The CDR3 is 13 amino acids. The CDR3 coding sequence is TGCAGCGTTGGGGGGTTCCTCAAAGGAATTCAGTACTTC. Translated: CSVGGFLKGIQYF.

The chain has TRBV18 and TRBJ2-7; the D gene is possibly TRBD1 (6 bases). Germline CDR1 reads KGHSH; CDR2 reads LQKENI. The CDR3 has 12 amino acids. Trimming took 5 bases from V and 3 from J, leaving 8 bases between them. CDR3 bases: TGTGCCAGCTCATCAGGGGTCTACGAGCAGTACTTC. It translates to CASSSGVYEQYF.